This record concerns one TCR beta chain sequence. Germline values: CDR1 LNHNV, CDR2 YYDKDF (reference sequence). Trimming cost V 5 bases and J 8 bases, with 24 bases left between them. This CDR3 region has 17 residues. Profiling relied on immunoSEQ multiplex PCR, and the TCRdb table lists in-frame clones only, not all of them. This sample has over 150,000 clones, with over 70% found just once. This entry is derived from a study of blood T cell repertoires in COVID-19. Study context: From the United States, Italy and Spain came samples of acute and convalescent COVID-19. Sources were T cells, B-cell-depleted T cells, or PBMCs; the material itself was cDNA or gDNA.

Patients from Seattle were sampled longitudinally, starting during active infection. Sequencing used peripheral blood. This receptor was taken from a woman aged 35 to 49 with COVID-19, enrolled during active disease. The chain recombines TRBV15 with TRBJ1-4, with D perhaps matching TRBD1 (6 bases). CDR3 bases: TGTGCCACCAGCGAGGACTCGCTCGTACAGGGCCGGGAAAAACTGTTTTTT. Translated, it gives CATSEDSLVQGREKLFF.